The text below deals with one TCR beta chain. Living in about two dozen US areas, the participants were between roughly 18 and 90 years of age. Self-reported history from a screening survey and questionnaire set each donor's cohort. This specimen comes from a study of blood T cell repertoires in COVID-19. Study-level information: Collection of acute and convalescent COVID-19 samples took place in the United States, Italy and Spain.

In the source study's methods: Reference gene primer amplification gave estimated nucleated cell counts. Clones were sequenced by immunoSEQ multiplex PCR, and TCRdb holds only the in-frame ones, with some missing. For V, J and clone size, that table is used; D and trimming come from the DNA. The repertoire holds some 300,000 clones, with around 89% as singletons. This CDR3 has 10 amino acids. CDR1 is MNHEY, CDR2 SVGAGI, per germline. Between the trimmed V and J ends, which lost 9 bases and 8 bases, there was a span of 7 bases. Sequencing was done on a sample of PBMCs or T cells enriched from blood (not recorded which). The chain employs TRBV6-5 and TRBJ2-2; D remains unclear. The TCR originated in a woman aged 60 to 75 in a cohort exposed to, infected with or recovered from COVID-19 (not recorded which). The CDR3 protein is CASSRGELFF. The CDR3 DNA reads TGTGCCAGTTCCCGGGGGGAGCTGTTTTTT.